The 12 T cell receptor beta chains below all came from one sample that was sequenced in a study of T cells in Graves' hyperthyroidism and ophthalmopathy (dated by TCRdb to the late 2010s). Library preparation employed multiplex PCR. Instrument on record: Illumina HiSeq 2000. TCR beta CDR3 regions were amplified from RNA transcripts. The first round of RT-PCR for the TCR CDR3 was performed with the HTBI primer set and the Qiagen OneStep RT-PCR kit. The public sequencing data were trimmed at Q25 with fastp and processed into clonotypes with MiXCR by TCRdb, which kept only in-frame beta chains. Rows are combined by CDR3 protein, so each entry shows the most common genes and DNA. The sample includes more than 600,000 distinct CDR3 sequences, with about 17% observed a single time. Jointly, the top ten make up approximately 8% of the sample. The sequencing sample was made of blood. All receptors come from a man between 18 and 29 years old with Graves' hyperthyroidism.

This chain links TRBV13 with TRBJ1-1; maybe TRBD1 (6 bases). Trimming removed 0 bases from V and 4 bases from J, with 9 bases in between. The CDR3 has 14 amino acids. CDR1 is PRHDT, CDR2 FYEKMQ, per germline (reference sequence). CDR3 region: CASSLGRGGTEAFF. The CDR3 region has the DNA TGTGCCAGCAGCTTAGGGAGGGGGGGCACTGAAGCTTTCTTT. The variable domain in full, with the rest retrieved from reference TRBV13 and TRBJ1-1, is AAGVIQSPRHLIKEKRETATLKCYPIPRHDTVYWYQQGPGQDPQFLISFYEKMQSDKGSIPDRFSAQQFSDYHSELNMSSLELGDSALYFCASSLGRGGTEAFFGQGTRLTVV.

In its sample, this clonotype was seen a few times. The CDR3 sequence is CASSRDRILSYEQYF. CDR3 DNA sequence: TGTGCCAGCAGTCGAGACAGAATACTCTCCTACGAGCAGTACTTC. The chain has TRBV6-1 and TRBJ2-7, with D possibly being TRBD1 (5 bases). The CDR3 runs to 15 residues. Germline CDR1 and CDR2: MNHNS and SASEGT. V dropped 5 bases and J dropped 0 bases, with 14 bases sitting between them.

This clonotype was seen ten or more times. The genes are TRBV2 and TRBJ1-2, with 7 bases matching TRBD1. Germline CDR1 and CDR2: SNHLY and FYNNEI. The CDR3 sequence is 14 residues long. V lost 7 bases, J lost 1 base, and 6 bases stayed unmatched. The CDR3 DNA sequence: TGTGCCAGCACCCCCGGGACAGATAACTATGGCTACACCTTC. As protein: CASTPGTDNYGYTF.

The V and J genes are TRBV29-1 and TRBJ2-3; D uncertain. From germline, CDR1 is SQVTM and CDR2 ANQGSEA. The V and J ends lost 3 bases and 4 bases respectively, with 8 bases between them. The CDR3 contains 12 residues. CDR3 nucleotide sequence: TGCAGCGTTGATTTAGTGTCAGATACGCAGTATTTT. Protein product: CSVDLVSDTQYF.

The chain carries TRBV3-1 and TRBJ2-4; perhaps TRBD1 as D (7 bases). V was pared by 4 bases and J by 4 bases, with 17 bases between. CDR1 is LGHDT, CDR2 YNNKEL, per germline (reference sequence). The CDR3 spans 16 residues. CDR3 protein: CASSPLEGAGKNIQYF. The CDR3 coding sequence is TGTGCCAGCAGCCCCTTGGAGGGGGCGGGTAAAAACATTCAGTACTTC. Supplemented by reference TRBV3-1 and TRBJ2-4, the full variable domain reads DTAVSQTPKYLVTQMGNDKSIKCEQNLGHDTMYWYKQDSKKFLKIMFSYNNKELIINETVPNRFSPKSPDKAHLNLHINSLELGDSAVYFCASSPLEGAGKNIQYFGAGTRLSVL.

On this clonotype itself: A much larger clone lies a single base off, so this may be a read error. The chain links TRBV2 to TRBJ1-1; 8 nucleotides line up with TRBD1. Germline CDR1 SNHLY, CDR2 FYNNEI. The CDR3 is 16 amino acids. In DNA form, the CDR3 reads TGTGCCGGCAGTGAATCCAGGACAGGGCGCGGCACTGAAGCTTTCTTT. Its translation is CAGSESRTGRGTEAFF.

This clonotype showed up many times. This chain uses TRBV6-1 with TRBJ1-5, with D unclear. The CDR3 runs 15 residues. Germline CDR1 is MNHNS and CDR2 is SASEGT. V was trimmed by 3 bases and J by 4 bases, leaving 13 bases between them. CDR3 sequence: CASSDAMRVNQPQHF. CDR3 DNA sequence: TGTGCCAGCAGTGACGCCATGAGGGTGAATCAGCCCCAGCATTTT.

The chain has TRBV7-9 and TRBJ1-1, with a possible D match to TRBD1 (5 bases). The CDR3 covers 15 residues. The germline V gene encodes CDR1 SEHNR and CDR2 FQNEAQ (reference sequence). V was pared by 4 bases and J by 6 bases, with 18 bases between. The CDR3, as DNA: TGTGCCAGCAGCTCACGCGGGGCCCTTAACGCTGAAGCTTTCTTT. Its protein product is CASSSRGALNAEAFF.

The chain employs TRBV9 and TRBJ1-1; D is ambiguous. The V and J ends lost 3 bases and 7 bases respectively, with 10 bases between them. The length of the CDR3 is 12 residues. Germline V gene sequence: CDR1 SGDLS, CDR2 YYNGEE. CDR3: CASSAPSGEAFF. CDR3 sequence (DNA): TGTGCCAGCAGCGCCCCGTCGGGTGAAGCTTTCTTT.

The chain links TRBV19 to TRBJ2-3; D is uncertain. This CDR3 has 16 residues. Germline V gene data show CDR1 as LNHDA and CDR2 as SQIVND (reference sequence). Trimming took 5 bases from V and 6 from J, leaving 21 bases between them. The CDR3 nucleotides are TGTGCCAGTAGTCCCAAGGACCGATGGGTGGTGGATACGCAGTATTTT. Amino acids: CASSPKDRWVVDTQYF.

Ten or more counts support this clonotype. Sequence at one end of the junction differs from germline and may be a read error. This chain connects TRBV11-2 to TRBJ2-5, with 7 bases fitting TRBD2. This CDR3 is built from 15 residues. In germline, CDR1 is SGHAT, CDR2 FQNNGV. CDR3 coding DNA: TGTGCCAGCAGCTTAACTGCGGGAGAAACGGAGACCCAATACTTC. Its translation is CASSLTAGETETQYF.

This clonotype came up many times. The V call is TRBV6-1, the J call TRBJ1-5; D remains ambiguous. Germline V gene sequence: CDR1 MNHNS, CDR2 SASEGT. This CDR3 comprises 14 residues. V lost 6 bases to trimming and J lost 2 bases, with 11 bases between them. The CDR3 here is CASRTRLGNQPQHF. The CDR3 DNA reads TGTGCCAGCAGAACACGTCTGGGCAATCAGCCCCAGCATTTT.